What follows is one TCR beta chain and its context. This entry belongs to a study of OX40 agonist ivuxolimab in advanced cancers. Study context: Patients were treated with ivuxolimab, an agonistic anti-OX40 (CD134) antibody.

The germline V and J ends were trimmed by 8 bases and 7 bases, with 12 bases remaining between them. The germline CDR1 and CDR2 sequences are ENHRY and SYGVKD. This CDR3 spans 12 amino acids. Using immunoSEQ multiplex PCR, the repertoire was profiled, and TCRdb retains in-frame clones only, with some absent. Of roughly 75,000 clones listed, about 86% are singletons. The TCR originated in an adult with an advanced solid tumor such as melanoma, head and neck, liver or kidney cancer. The chain employs TRBV10-3 and TRBJ1-5; weak D call: TRBD1 (5 bases). Specimen: CD4+ or CD8+ T cells sorted from blood, collected in a trial of the OX40 agonist ivuxolimab. The CDR3 nucleotides read TGTGCCATCTCCGCGGGGGAGCAGCCCCAGCATTTT. Its translation is CAISAGEQPQHF.